This T cell receptor (beta chain) was recorded in a study of blood T cell repertoires in COVID-19. Germline CDR1 and CDR2: SGHTA and FQGNSA. V was pared by 5 bases and J by 5 bases, with 5 bases of the junction left unmatched. CDR3 length equals 13 residues. Repertoires were generated with immunoSEQ multiplex PCR, while TCRdb's copy carries only in-frame clones and drops some. The profile shows 50,000 to 65,000 clones, about 91% of them singletons. J is TRBJ2-7 and V is TRBV7-2; 8 nucleotides agree with TRBD1. What was sequenced was peripheral blood. This clonotype was sampled from a man aged 45-60 years with active COVID-19. CDR3 nucleotides: TGTGCCAGCAGCCGTACAGGGGGTCACGAGCAGTACTTC. Residues: CASSRTGGHEQYF.